The next 6 T cell receptor beta chains were all read from a single sample in a study of technical replicates of blood from several donors. Measured with immunoSEQ multiplex PCR; TCRdb has only the in-frame clones, and not every one. The sample holds about 83,000 clones; around 90% are singletons and the top ten take more than 0.25%. The sample comprised T cells isolated from PBMCs. These receptors were taken from a human donor in good health.

This clone was seen just once. The chain uses TRBV9 and TRBJ2-5; TRBD1 might be the D (5 bases). The CDR3 sequence is 15 residues long. Germline V gives CDR1 SGDLS, CDR2 YYNGEE. V gave up 1 base and J gave up 1 base, with 11 bases separating them. The CDR3 loop is CASSVIGVVQETQYF. The CDR3 coding sequence is TGTGCCAGCAGCGTAATAGGGGTGGTCCAAGAGACCCAGTACTTC.

The rearrangement uses TRBV28 and TRBJ1-5; no definite D call. This CDR3 spans 15 amino acids. The V gene lost 3 bases and the J gene lost 3 bases, with 12 bases spanning the gap. Germline-derived CDR1 and CDR2 are MDHEN and SYDVKM. The CDR3 sequence: CASSFYGVSNQPQHF. The CDR3 DNA is TGTGCCAGCAGTTTTTACGGGGTATCCAATCAGCCCCAGCATTTT.

V usage is TRBV11-2 and J usage is TRBJ2-1; D is possibly TRBD2 (5 bases). Per the germline V gene, CDR1 is SGHAT and CDR2 is FQNNGV. The CDR3 spans 15 residues. Trimming took off 3 bases at V and 7 bases at J, with 16 bases between the two ends. Here the CDR3 reads CASSFSPLVNNEQFF. CDR3 in DNA: TGTGCCAGCAGCTTTTCCCCACTAGTAAATAATGAGCAGTTCTTC.

The rearrangement joins TRBV4-1 to TRBJ2-7; a possible D gene is TRBD2 (5 bases). Trimming cost V 1 base and J 2 bases, with 15 bases left between them. This CDR3 is 16 amino acids long. CDR1 MGHRA and CDR2 YSYEKL come from the germline V gene. The DNA of the CDR3 is TGCGCCAGCAGCCAAGGTTTGTCGGGGAACCCCTACGAGCAGTACTTC. Its protein is CASSQGLSGNPYEQYF.

The chain has TRBV5-8 and TRBJ2-7; 9 positions match TRBD2. V lost 1 base, J lost 3 bases, and 8 bases stayed unmatched. Per germline, CDR1 SGHTS and CDR2 YDEGEE. The length of the CDR3 is 16 residues. This chain's CDR3 is CASSLLAGAVHYEQYF. The DNA for the CDR3 is TGTGCCAGCAGCTTGTTAGCGGGAGCGGTTCACTACGAGCAGTACTTC.

The CDR3 reads CAAGGQGSYEQYF. The DNA for the CDR3 is TGTGCCGCCGGAGGACAGGGTTCCTACGAGCAGTACTTC. This chain connects TRBV10-3 to TRBJ2-7; 8 bases map to TRBD1. The CDR3 is 13 residues long. Germline V gene sequence: CDR1 ENHRY, CDR2 SYGVKD. J lost 1 base, V lost 11 bases, and 7 bases had no gene match.